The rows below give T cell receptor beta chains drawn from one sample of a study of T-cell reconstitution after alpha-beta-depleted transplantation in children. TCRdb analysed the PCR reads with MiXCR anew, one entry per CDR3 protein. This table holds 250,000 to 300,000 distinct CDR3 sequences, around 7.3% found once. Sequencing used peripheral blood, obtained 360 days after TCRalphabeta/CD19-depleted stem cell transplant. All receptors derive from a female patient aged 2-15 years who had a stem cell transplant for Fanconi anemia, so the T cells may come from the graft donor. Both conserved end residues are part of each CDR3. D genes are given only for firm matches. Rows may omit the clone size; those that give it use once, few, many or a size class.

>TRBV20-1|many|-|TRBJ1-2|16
TGCAGTGCTAGAGATCCCCAGGGAAATTCGGGCTATGGCTACACCTTC
CSARDPQGNSGYGYTF
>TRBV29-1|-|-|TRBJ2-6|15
TGCAGCGTCCGATCGGGGGCGACTGGGGCCAACGTCCTGACTTTC
CSVRSGATGANVLTF
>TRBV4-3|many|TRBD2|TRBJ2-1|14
TGCGCCAGCAGCGACACCCCGGGACTAGCGCAAAAGTTCTTC
CASSDTPGLAQKFF
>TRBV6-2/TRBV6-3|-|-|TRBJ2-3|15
TGTGCCAGCAGTCGTTGGGGAGGAGGTCCAGATACGCAGTATTTT
CASSRWGGGPDTQYF
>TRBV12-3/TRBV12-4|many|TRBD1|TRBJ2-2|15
TGTGCCAGCAGTATACTAGGGGGCTGGGGCGGGGAGCTGTTTTTT
CASSILGGWGGELFF
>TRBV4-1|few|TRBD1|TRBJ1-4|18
TGCGCCAGCAGCCAATCCCAACAGGGGGCTGCCTCTTATGAAAAACTGTTTTTT
CASSQSQQGAASYEKLFF
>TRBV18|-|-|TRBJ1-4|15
TGTGCCAGCTCGCCCGTTTTAGGGGCCCTTGAAAAACTGTTTTTT
CASSPVLGALEKLFF
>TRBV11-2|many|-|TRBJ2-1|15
TGTGCCAGCACCGCAAAACGGGACCGATACAATGAGCAGTTCTTC
CASTAKRDRYNEQFF
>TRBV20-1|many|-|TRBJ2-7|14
TGCAGTGCAACGAGGGGTGAGGAAAGTAACGAGCAGTACTTC
CSATRGEESNEQYF
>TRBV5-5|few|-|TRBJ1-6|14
TGTGCCAGCAGCACGATGGAGCGGGTTTCACCCCTCCACTTT
CASSTMERVSPLHF
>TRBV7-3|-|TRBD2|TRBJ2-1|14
TGTGCCAGCAGCACCGGGGGGGCCTGGAGCGAGCAGTTCTTC
CASSTGGAWSEQFF
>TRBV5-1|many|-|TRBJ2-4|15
TGCGCCAGCAGCTCAAAATCTAGGGACGAAAACATTCAGTACTTC
CASSSKSRDENIQYF
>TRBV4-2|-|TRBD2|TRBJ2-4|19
TGTGCCAGCAGCCAAGGGACGGGCGGGGGGGCCGGGGCCAAAAACATTCAGTACTTC
CASSQGTGGGAGAKNIQYF
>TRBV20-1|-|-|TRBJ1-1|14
TGCAGTGCTAGACCCCAGGGGCCGTTTACTGAAGCTTTCTTT
CSARPQGPFTEAFF
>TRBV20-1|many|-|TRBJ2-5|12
TGCAGTGCTAGAGGGGGAGAGGAGACCCAGTACTTC
CSARGGEETQYF
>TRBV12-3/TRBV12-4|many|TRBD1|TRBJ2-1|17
TGTGCCAGCCTACGACAGGGGACTCAATCCTCCTACAATGAGCAGTTCTTC
CASLRQGTQSSYNEQFF
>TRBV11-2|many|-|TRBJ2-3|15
TGTGCCAGCAGCCATCTGGGCGGAGGTACAGATACGCAGTATTTT
CASSHLGGGTDTQYF
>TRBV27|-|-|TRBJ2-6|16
TGTGCCAGCATGGAGTACTTTAGCTCTGGGGCCAACGTCCTGACTTTC
CASMEYFSSGANVLTF
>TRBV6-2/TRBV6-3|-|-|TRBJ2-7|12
TGTGCCAGCAGTTACCCCGACTACGAGCAGTACTTC
CASSYPDYEQYF
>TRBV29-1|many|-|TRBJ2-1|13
TGCAGCGTTCTAGGGGGACTTGGCAATGAGCAGTTCTTC
CSVLGGLGNEQFF
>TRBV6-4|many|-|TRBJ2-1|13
TGTGCCAGCAGTGATTCCTCTACCAATGAGCAGTTCTTC
CASSDSSTNEQFF
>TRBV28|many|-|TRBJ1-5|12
TGTGCCAGCAGTTTACCCTATCAGCCCCAGCATTTT
CASSLPYQPQHF
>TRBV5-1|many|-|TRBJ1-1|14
TGCGCCAGCAGCTTTCAGGGGATGAACACTGAAGCTTTCTTT
CASSFQGMNTEAFF
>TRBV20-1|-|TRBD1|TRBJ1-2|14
TGCAGTGCGCCACGGGACAGGGGAGGCTATGGCTACACCTTC
CSAPRDRGGYGYTF
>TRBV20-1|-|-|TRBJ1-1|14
TGCAGTGCTCCTACCAGACTAATGAACACTGAAGCTTTCTTT
CSAPTRLMNTEAFF
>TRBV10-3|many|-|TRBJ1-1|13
TGTGCCATCACTGGAAGCAGGAACACTGAAGCTTTCTTT
CAITGSRNTEAFF
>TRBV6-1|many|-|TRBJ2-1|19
TGTGCCAGCAGTGAATTAAGGGGGGGAGACTGGCTTTTTTTAAATGAGCAGTTCTTC
CASSELRGGDWLFLNEQFF
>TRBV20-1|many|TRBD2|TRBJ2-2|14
TGCAGTGCTAGAGGACTAGCGGACACCGGGGAGCTGTTTTTT
CSARGLADTGELFF
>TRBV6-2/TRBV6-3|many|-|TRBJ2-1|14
TGTGCCAGCACTCCCTGGCGGGGTTACAATGAGCAGTTCTTC
CASTPWRGYNEQFF
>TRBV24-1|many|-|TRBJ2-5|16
TGTGCCACCAGTGATCCATCTCCTGGGCGTCAAGAGACCCAGTACTTC
CATSDPSPGRQETQYF
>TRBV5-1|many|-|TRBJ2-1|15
TGCGCCAGCAGCTCCCCTATGACTATAGACAATGAGCAGTTCTTC
CASSSPMTIDNEQFF
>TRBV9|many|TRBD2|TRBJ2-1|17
TGTGCCAGCAGCGTAGGAGGAGCGGGAGTACCCTACAATGAGCAGTTCTTC
CASSVGGAGVPYNEQFF
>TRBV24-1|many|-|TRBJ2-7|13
TGTGCCACCAGTGATTTCAACAGGGAGAAACAGTACTTC
CATSDFNREKQYF
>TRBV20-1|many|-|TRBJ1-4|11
TGCAGTGCTACACATAATGAAAAACTGTTTTTT
CSATHNEKLFF
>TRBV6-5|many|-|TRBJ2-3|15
TGTGCCAGCAGTTACGGCGAGGGGCTCCCAGATACGCAGTATTTT
CASSYGEGLPDTQYF
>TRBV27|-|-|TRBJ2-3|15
TGTGCCAGCAGTCAAAGCCCATTCGGCACAGATACGCAGTATTTT
CASSQSPFGTDTQYF
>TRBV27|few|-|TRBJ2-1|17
TGTGCCAGCAGCACCCTCGGGATTCGCGGGTCTGGGAATGAGCAGTTCTTC
CASSTLGIRGSGNEQFF
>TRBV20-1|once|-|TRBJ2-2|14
TGCAGTGCTAGAAACCAGGAGGGATCCGGGGAGCTGTTTTTT
CSARNQEGSGELFF
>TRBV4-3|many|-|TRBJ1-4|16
TGCGCCAGCAGCCAAGGAAAATCACAGATTAATGAAAAACTGTTTTTT
CASSQGKSQINEKLFF
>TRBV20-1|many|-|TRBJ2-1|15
TGCAGTGCTTTCAAACTGGGGGGCGCTCACAATGAGCAGTTCTTC
CSAFKLGGAHNEQFF
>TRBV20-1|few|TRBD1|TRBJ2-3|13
TGCAGTGCTCCCAGGGGGTCCACAGATACGCAGTATTTT
CSAPRGSTDTQYF
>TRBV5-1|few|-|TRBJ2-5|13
TGCGCCAGCAGCTTAGGGCTGATAGAGACCCAGTACTTC
CASSLGLIETQYF
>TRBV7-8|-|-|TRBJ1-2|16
TGTGCCAGCAGCTTTCAATACGGCGTGACGGGGAATGGCTACACCTTC
CASSFQYGVTGNGYTF
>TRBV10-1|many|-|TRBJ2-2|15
TGCGCCAGCAGTGAATCCAGGACGAACACCGGGGAGCTGTTTTTT
CASSESRTNTGELFF
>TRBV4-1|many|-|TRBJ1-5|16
TGCGCCAGCAGCCTTACAGGGTCCTATAGCAATCAGCCCCAGCATTTT
CASSLTGSYSNQPQHF
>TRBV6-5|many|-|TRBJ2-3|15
TGTGCCAGCAGTTACACCGGGACGAAGGCAGATACGCAGTATTTT
CASSYTGTKADTQYF
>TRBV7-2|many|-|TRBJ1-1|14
TGTGCCAGCAGCTTAGCTAGTATGAACACTGAAGCTTTCTTT
CASSLASMNTEAFF
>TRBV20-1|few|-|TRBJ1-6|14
TGCAGTGGTAAGGGAGGGGCAGATAATTCACCCCTCCACTTT
CSGKGGADNSPLHF